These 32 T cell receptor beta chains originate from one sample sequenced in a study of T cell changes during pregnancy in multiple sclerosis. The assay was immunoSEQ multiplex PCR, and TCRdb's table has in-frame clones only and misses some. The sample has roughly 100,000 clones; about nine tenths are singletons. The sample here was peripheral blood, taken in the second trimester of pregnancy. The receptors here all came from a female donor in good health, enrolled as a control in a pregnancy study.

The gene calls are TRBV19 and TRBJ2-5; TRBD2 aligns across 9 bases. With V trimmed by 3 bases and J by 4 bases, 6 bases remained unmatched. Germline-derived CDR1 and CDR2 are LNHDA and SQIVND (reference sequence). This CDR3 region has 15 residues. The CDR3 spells CASSIGTSIPETQYF. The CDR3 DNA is TGTGCCAGTAGTATCGGGACTAGCATACCAGAGACCCAGTACTTC.

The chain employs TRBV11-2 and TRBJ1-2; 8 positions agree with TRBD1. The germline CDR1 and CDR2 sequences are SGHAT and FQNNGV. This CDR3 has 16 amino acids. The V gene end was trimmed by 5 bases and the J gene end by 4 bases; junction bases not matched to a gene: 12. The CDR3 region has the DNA TGTGCCAGCAGCCGTGTGGCAGGGGGCATTGGCTATGGCTACACCTTC. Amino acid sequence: CASSRVAGGIGYGYTF.

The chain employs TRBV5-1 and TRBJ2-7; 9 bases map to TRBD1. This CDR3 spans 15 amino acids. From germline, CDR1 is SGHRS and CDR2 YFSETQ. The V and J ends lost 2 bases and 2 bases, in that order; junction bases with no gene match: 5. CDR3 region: CASSFTRQGAYEQYF. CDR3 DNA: TGCGCCAGCAGCTTCACACGACAGGGGGCCTACGAGCAGTACTTC.

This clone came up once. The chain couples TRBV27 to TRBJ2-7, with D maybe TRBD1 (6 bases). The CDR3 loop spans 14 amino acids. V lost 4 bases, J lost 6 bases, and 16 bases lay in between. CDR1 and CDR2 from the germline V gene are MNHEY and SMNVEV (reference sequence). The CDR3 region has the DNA TGTGCCAGCAGTTCCGTACAGGCCAGGGGCGAGCAGTACTTC. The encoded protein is CASSSVQARGEQYF.

In DNA, the CDR3 is TGCAGCGTTTCTCCGAGCAGGACAGGGAACGGCTACGAGCAGTACTTC. Translated: CSVSPSRTGNGYEQYF. The chain carries TRBV29-1 and TRBJ2-7; 8 bases are shared with TRBD1. The CDR3 has 16 residues. Germline loops: CDR1 SQVTM, CDR2 ANQGSEA. V shed 5 bases and J 3 bases; nucleotides not matched to a gene: 15.

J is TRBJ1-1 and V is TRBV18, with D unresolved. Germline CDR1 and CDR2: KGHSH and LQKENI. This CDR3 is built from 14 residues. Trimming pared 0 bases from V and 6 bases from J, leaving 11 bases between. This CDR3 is CASSPPGVPSEAFF. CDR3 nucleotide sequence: TGTGCCAGCTCACCACCGGGAGTACCATCTGAAGCTTTCTTT.

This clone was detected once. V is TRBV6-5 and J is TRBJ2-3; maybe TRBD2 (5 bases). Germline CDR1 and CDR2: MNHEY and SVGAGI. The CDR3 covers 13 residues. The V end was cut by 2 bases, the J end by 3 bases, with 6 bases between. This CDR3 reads CASSYRETDTQYF. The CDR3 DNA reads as TGTGCCAGCAGTTACCGGGAAACAGATACGCAGTATTTT.

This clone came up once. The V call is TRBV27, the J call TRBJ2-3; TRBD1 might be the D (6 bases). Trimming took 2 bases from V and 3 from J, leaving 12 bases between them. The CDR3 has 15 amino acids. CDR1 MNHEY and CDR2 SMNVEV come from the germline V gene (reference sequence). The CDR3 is CASSLTGWSTDTQYF. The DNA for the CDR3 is TGTGCCAGCAGTTTAACAGGGTGGAGTACAGATACGCAGTATTTT.

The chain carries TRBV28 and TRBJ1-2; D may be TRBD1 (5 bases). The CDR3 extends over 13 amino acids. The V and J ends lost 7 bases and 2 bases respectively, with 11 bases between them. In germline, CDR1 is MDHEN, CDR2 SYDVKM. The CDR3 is CASTIAGNYGYTF. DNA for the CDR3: TGTGCCAGCACCATCGCAGGGAACTATGGCTACACCTTC.

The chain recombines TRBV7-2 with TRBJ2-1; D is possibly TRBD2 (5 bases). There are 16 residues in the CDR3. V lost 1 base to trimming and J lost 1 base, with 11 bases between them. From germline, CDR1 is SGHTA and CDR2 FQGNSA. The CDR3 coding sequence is TGTGCCAGCAGCTTAGATCGGGGTAAATCCTACAATGAGCAGTTCTTC. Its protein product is CASSLDRGKSYNEQFF.

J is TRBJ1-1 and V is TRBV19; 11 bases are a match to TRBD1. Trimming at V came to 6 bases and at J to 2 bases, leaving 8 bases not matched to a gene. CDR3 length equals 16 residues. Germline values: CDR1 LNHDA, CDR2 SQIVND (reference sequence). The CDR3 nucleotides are TGTGCCAGTAGAACTGGGACAGGGGGGAGAAACACTGAAGCTTTCTTT. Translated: CASRTGTGGRNTEAFF.

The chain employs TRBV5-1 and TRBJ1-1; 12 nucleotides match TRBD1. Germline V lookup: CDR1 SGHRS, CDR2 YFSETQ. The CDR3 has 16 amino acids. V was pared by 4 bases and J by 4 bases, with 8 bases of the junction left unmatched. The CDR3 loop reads CASSPGTGGEGTEAFF. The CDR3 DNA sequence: TGCGCCAGCAGCCCTGGGACAGGGGGCGAGGGCACTGAAGCTTTCTTT. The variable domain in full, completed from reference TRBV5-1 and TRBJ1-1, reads KAGVTQTPRYLIKTRGQQVTLSCSPISGHRSVSWYQQTPGQGLQFLFEYFSETQRNKGNFPGRFSGRQFSNSRSEMNVSTLELGDSALYLCASSPGTGGEGTEAFFGQGTRLTVV.

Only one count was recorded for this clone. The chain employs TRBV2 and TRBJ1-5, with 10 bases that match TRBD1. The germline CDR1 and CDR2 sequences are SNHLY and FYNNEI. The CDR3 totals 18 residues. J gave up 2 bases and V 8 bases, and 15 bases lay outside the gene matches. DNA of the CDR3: TGTGCCAGCCGTAGCCGCGACAGGGGGCCCCGTGGCAATCAGCCCCAGCATTTT. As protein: CASRSRDRGPRGNQPQHF.

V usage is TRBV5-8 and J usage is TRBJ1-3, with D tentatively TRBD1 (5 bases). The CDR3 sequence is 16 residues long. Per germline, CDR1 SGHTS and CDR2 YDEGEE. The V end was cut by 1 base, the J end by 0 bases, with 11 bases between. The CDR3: CASSLSDSSSGNTIYF. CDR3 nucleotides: TGTGCCAGCAGCTTGAGCGACAGCAGCTCTGGAAACACCATATATTTT.

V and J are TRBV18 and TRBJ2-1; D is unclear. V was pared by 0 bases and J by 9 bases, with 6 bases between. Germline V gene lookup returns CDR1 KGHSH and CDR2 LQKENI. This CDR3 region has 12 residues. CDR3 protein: CASSPPGTEQFF. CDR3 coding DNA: TGTGCCAGCTCACCACCTGGCACTGAGCAGTTCTTC.

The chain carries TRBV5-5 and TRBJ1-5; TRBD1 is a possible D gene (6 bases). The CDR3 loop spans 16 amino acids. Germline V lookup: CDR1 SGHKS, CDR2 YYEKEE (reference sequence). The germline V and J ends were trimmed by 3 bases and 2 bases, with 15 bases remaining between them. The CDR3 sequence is CASSWVGAGGNQPQHF. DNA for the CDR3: TGTGCCAGCAGCTGGGTGGGGGCCGGGGGCAATCAGCCCCAGCATTTT.

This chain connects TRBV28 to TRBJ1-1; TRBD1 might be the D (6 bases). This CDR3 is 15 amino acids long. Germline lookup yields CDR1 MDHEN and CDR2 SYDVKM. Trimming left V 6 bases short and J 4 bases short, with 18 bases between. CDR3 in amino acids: CASSLPPTGLTEAFF. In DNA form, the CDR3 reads TGTGCCAGCAGCCTCCCCCCGACAGGACTCACTGAAGCTTTCTTT.

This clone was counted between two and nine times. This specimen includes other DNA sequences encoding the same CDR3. For the CDR3, the DNA is TGCGCCAGCAGAACTAGCGGGGCTAGCACAGATACGCAGTATTTT. Amino acids: CASRTSGASTDTQYF. This chain connects TRBV5-1 to TRBJ2-3; 10 bases are shared with TRBD2. V was clipped by 5 bases and J by 0 bases; unmatched bases: 3. Germline V gene data show CDR1 as SGHRS and CDR2 as YFSETQ. The CDR3 sequence is 15 residues long.

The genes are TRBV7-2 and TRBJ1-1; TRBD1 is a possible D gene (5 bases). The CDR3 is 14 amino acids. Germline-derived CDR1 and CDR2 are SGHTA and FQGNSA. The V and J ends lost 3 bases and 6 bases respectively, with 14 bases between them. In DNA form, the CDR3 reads TGTGCCAGCAGCTTCGGCAGGGCGACGGCTGAAGCTTTCTTT. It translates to CASSFGRATAEAFF. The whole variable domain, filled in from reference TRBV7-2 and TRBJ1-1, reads GAGVSQSPSNKVTEKGKDVELRCDPISGHTALYWYRQSLGQGLEFLIYFQGNSAPDKSGLPSDRFSAERTGGSVSTLTIQRTQQEDSAVYLCASSFGRATAEAFFGQGTRLTVV.

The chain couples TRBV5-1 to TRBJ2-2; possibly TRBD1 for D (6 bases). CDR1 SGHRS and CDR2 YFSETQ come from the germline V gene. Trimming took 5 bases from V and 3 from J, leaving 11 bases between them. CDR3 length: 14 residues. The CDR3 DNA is TGCGCCAGCAGTCCAGGGGTGGACACCGGGGAGCTGTTTTTT. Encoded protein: CASSPGVDTGELFF.

CDR3 sequence reads: CASTPGQHYEQYF. CDR3 nucleotides: TGTGCCAGCACCCCGGGACAGCACTACGAGCAGTACTTC. The V gene is TRBV18, the J gene TRBJ2-7; 7 bases are shared with TRBD1. The CDR3 spans 13 residues. Trimming took 8 bases from V and 3 from J; bases not matched to a gene: 7. CDR1 is KGHSH and CDR2 is LQKENI in the germline V gene.

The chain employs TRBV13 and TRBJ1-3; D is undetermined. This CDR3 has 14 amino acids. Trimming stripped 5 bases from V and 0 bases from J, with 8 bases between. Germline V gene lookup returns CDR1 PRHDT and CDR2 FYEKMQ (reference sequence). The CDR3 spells CASSATSSGNTIYF. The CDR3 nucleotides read TGTGCCAGCAGCGCCACCAGCTCTGGAAACACCATATATTTT.

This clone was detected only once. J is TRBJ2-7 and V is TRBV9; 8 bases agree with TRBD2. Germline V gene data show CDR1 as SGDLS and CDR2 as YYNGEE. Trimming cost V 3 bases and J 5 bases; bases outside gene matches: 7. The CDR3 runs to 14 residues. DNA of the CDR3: TGTGCCAGCAGCGCCGGGACTAGTAGCGACGAGCAGTACTTC. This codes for CASSAGTSSDEQYF.

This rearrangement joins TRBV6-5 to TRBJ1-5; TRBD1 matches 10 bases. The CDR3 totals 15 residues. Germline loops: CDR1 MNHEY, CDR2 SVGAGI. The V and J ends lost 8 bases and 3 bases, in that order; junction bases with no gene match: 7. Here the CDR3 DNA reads TGTGCCAGCGCCCGGGACAGGGGAAACAATCAGCCCCAGCATTTT. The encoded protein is CASARDRGNNQPQHF.

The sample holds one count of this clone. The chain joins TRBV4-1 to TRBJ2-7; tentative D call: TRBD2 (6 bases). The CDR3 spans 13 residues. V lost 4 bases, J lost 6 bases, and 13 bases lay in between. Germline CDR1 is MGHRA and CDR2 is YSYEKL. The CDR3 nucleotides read TGCGCCAGCAGCCCGGTTGGGGGGTCCGAGCAGTACTTC. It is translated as CASSPVGGSEQYF.

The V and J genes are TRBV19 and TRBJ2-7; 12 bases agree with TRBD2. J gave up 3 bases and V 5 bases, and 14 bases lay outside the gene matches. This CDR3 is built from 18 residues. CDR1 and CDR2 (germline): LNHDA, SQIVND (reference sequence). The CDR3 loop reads CASSSSTSGSGLGYEQYF. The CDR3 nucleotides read TGTGCCAGTAGTTCTTCGACTAGCGGGAGTGGTCTAGGCTACGAGCAGTACTTC.

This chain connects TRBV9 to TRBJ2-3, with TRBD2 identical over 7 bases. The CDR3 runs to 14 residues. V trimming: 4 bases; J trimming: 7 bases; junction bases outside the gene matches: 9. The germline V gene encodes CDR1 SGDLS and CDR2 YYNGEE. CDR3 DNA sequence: TGTGCCAGCAGCCTTAGCCCTAGCGGTAATACGCAGTATTTT. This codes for CASSLSPSGNTQYF.

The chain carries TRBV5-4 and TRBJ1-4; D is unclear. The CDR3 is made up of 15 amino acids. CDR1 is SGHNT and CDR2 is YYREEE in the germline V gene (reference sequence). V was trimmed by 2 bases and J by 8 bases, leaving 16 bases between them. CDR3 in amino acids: CASSLTSTRSEKLFF. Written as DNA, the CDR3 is TGTGCCAGCAGCTTAACTTCGACGCGGAGCGAAAAACTGTTTTTT.

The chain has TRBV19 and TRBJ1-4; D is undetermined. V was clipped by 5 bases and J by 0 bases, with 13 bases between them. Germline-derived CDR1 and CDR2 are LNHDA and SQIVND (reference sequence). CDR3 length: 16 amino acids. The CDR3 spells CASSASGSATNEKLFF. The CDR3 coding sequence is TGTGCCAGTAGTGCCTCAGGATCCGCAACTAATGAAAAACTGTTTTTT. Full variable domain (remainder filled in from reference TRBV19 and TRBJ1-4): DGGITQSPKYLFRKEGQNVTLSCEQNLNHDAMYWYRQDPGQGLRLIYYSQIVNDFQKGDIAEGYSVSREKKESFPLTVTSAQKNPTAFYLCASSASGSATNEKLFFGSGTQLSVL.

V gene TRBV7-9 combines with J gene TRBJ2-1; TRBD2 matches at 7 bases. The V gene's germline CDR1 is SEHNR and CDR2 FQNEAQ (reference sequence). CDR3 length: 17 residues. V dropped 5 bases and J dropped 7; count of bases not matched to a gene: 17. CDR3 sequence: CASSTRAGANVGNEQFF. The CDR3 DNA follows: TGTGCCAGCAGCACCCGGGCGGGAGCAAATGTTGGTAATGAGCAGTTCTTC.

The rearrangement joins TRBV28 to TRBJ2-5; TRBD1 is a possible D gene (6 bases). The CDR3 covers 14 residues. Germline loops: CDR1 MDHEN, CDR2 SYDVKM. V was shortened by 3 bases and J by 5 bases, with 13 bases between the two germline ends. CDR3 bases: TGTGCCAGCAGTTTGACCCAGGGGCCGGAGACCCAGTACTTC. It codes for CASSLTQGPETQYF.

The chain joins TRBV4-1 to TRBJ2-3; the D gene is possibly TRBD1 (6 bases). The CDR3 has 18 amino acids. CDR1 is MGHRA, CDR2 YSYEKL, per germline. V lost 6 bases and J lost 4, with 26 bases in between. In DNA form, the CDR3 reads TGCGCCAGCAGGACCCGGGACACAACACTGGTGGGGCCAGATACGCAGTATTTT. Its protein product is CASRTRDTTLVGPDTQYF.